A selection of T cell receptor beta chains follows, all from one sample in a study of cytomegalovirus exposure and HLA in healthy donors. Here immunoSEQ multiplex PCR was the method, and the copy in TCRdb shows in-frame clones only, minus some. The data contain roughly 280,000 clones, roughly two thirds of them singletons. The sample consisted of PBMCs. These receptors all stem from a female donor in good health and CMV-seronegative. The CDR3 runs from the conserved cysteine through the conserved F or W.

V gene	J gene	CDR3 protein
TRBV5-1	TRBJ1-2	CASSPRGGSYGYTF
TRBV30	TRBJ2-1	CAWSTSTGNEQFF
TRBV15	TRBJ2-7	CATSSGLAGGTYEQYF
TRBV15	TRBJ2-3	CATSRDRRRLAADTQYF
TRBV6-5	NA	CASSYSRGFSYEQYF
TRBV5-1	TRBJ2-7	CASSLVAGGRYEQYF
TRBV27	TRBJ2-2	CASSLRQGAIGTGELFF
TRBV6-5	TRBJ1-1	CASSYTRKVGTEAFF
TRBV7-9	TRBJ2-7	CASSLATLGSYEQYF
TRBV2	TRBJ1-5	CASTQTDFSNQPQHF
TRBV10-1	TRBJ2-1	CASSEERTSGINEQFF
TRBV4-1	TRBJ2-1	CASSQDLMSGGSYNEQFF
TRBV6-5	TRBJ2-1	CASSRDGQLGNEQFF
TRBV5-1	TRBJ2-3	CASSPSGIRTDTQYF
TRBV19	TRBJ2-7	CATRQGDEQYF
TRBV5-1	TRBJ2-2	CASSRLGEGSGELFF
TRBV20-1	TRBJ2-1	CSAKTSGEQFF
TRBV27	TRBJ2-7	CASSWGLDYEQYF
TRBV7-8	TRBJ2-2	CASSALGLAGWNTGELFF
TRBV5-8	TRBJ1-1	CASSRFIREAFF
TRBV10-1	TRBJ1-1	CASSDFGQRAFF
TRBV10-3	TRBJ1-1	CAISTGTDMNTEAFF
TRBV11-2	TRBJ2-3	CASTQGGRGSDTQYF
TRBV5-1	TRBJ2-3	CASSLTSGRPTDTQYF
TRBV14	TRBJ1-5	CASSPGTGYSNQPQHF
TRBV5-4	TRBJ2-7	CASSPRGIYEQYF
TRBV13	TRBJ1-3	CASSFRSRVSGNTIYF
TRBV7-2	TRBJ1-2	CASSLSNRKDGYTF
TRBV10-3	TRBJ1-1	CAISDRGGNTEAFF
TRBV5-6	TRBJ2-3	CASRTYDITDTQYF
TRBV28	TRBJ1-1	CASSQRQGLRAEAFF
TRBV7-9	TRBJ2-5	CSSSVGTAYQETQYF
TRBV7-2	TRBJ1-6	CASSQLTGKKNSPLHF
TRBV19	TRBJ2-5	CASSIGGPSRETQYF
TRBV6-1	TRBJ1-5	CASSDRTGFNQPQHF
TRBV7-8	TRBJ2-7	CASSLVREDEQYF
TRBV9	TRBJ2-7	CASSVGYSHDEQYF